The sequence of this TCR beta chain was determined in a study of glioma-infiltrating T cells after dendritic cell vaccination. Time point reported: after dendritic cell vaccination, including at tumor progression/relapse. PBMC sampling occurred before vaccination, two weeks after the third dose, and at progression. Data came from immunoSEQ multiplex PCR; TCRdb stores just in-frame clones and leaves some out. The sample has 80,000 to 95,000 clones, around 85% seen once; the top ten hold about 9.3%. The CDR3 has 15 residues. Germline trimming cut 5 bases from V and 4 bases from J; bases unmatched to any gene: 7. CDR1 and CDR2 from the germline V gene are SGHTA and FQGNSA.

V and J are TRBV7-2 and TRBJ2-1, with 8 bases identical to TRBD1. This clonotype was sampled from a human donor with glioblastoma. Sequenced material: blood, taken after dendritic cell vaccination. CDR3 protein: CASSVGTGTYNEQFF. The CDR3 DNA sequence: TGTGCCAGCAGCGTAGGGACAGGAACATACAATGAGCAGTTCTTC.